The rows below give T cell receptor beta chains drawn from one sample of a study of blood T cell repertoires in COVID-19. TCRdb's table, derived via immunoSEQ multiplex PCR, lists solely in-frame clones and lacks some. The sample consists of around 140,000 clones, around 87% of them appearing once. The sequenced sample consisted of peripheral blood. The receptors were sampled from a man aged 50 to 59 with active COVID-19. Each CDR3 is given with its conserved first and last residue. D genes are given only for firm matches. A row's size may be missing; if present it is once, few, many or a size class.

D	J	V	size	DNA	CDR3
NA	TRBJ1-3	TRBV6-5	NA	TGTGCCAGCAGTCAAAATCGACAGGCTAACACCATATATTTT	CASSQNRQANTIYF
TRBD2	TRBJ2-3	TRBV6-5	NA	TGTGCCAGCAGTCCCGGGACTAGCGGAGATACGCAGTATTTT	CASSPGTSGDTQYF
NA	TRBJ2-7	TRBV12-5	NA	TGTGCTAGTGGTACGGGACTTGCTTACGAGCAGTACTTC	CASGTGLAYEQYF
NA	TRBJ1-6	TRBV30	few	TGTGCCTGGAGCGGAGATGGGGCTTCACCCCTCCACTTT	CAWSGDGASPLHF
NA	TRBJ1-6	TRBV4-2	NA	TGTGCCAGCAGCCAAGGGATGACAGGAGTTAATTCACCCCTCCACTTT	CASSQGMTGVNSPLHF
NA	TRBJ1-5	TRBV19	NA	TGTGCCAGTAGTATAGGGAGTTCAGGGAGGGCCCAGCATTTT	CASSIGSSGRAQHF
NA	TRBJ1-5	TRBV19	NA	TGTGCCAGTACCTCCTCAGGACACTCTCGTCAGCCCCAGCATTTT	CASTSSGHSRQPQHF
TRBD1	TRBJ2-7	TRBV19	NA	TGTGCCAGTAGGGGACAGGGCAGACCCTACGAGCAGTACTTC	CASRGQGRPYEQYF
TRBD2	TRBJ2-5	TRBV2	NA	TGTGCCAGCAGTTACTCCGGGACTAGCGGGGGGAAAGAGACCCAGTACTTC	CASSYSGTSGGKETQYF
TRBD1	TRBJ2-7	TRBV6-5	NA	TGTGCCAGCAGGGACAGGGTTGTGTACGAGCAGTACTTC	CASRDRVVYEQYF
NA	TRBJ1-6	TRBV30	NA	TGTGCCTGGAGTGTACCAGGGGAGATTGGGTCACCCCTCCACTTT	CAWSVPGEIGSPLHF
NA	TRBJ2-3	TRBV4-1	NA	TGCGCCAGCAGCCAAGTAGTCGGTTCTGGAGGGCAGTATTTT	CASSQVVGSGGQYF
TRBD2	TRBJ2-1	TRBV13	NA	TGTGCCAGCAGCCCATGGGGGGGGATTTCCTACAATGAGCAGTTCTTC	CASSPWGGISYNEQFF
NA	TRBJ2-2	TRBV7-2	NA	TGTGCCAGCAGCCCGAGACGGGCCGGGGAAGGCTCCGGGGAGCTGTTTTTT	CASSPRRAGEGSGELFF
TRBD1	TRBJ1-2	TRBV18	NA	TGTGCCAGCTATCCAGGGGGCTGGAACTATGGCTACACCTTC	CASYPGGWNYGYTF
NA	TRBJ2-3	TRBV7-2	NA	TGTGCCAGCAGCCGAGTGGTAGATACGCAGTATTTT	CASSRVVDTQYF
TRBD2	TRBJ2-7	TRBV7-2	once	TGTGCCAGCAGCCCTACTAGCGGGGGGCTCGCCGAGCAGTACTTC	CASSPTSGGLAEQYF
NA	TRBJ1-5	TRBV19	NA	TGTGCCACCGCGGCAGGGAACCGGCCCCAGCATTTT	CATAAGNRPQHF
NA	TRBJ1-2	TRBV12-3/TRBV12-4	NA	TGTGCCAGCAGTTTCCCGGGGTCCTATGGCTACACCTTC	CASSFPGSYGYTF
TRBD1	TRBJ2-2	TRBV6-4	NA	TGTGCCAGCAGTGAACAGGGGGCGAACACCGGGGAGCTGTTTTTT	CASSEQGANTGELFF
TRBD2	TRBJ2-3	TRBV7-6	NA	TGTGCCAGCAGCACCCTCTCGCGGGGGGTGATCACAGATACGCAGTATTTT	CASSTLSRGVITDTQYF
TRBD1	TRBJ1-2	TRBV27	NA	TGTGCCAGCAGCCCCCTGACAGGGGTTCGGGCTAACTATGGCTACACCTTC	CASSPLTGVRANYGYTF
NA	TRBJ2-1	TRBV29-1	NA	TGCAGCGTTAATAGTGGGACTGCTCCGCTCTTC	CSVNSGTAPLF
TRBD2	TRBJ2-7	TRBV30	NA	TGTGCCTGGAGTGCTAGCGGGGGGACCTACGAGCAGTACTTC	CAWSASGGTYEQYF
TRBD1	TRBJ1-1	TRBV6-2/TRBV6-3	NA	TGTGCCAGCAGTTATTTAGGGGGCGCGGTAAACACTGAAGCTTTCTTT	CASSYLGGAVNTEAFF
TRBD2	TRBJ2-7	TRBV7-2	NA	TGTGCCAGCAGCCAACGGCATGGGACTAGCACCGAGCAGTACTTC	CASSQRHGTSTEQYF
TRBD1	TRBJ2-1	TRBV19	NA	TGTGCCAGTAGTATTAACAGGGGCAATGAGCAGTTCTTC	CASSINRGNEQFF
TRBD1	TRBJ1-6	TRBV13	NA	TGTGCCAGCAGCCAATATACGACAGGGTTGGATTCACCCCTCCACTTT	CASSQYTTGLDSPLHF
NA	TRBJ2-3	TRBV19	NA	TGTGCCAGTAGTATAGCAGGGGTAGGCACAGATACGCAGTATTTT	CASSIAGVGTDTQYF
NA	TRBJ1-1	TRBV5-8	NA	TGTGCCAGCAGCTCCAGGCACGTACGGACTGAAGCTTTCTTT	CASSSRHVRTEAFF
TRBD2	TRBJ2-7	TRBV12-5	few	TGTGCTAGTGCCCACCGGGACTACCAACGCTCCTACGAGCAGTACTTC	CASAHRDYQRSYEQYF
TRBD1	TRBJ1-4	TRBV4-1	NA	TGCGCCAGCAGCCGCTTGCCCGGGACAGCTAATGAAAAACTGTTTTTT	CASSRLPGTANEKLFF
TRBD1	TRBJ2-3	TRBV11-3	NA	TGTGCCAGCAGCCCAGACAGGGGAGGCACAGATACGCAGTATTTT	CASSPDRGGTDTQYF
NA	TRBJ2-7	TRBV3-1/TRBV3-2	NA	TGTGCCAGCAGCCCGGACGGCTCGGGGGAGCAGTACTTC	CASSPDGSGEQYF
TRBD1	TRBJ1-6	TRBV9	NA	TGTGCCAGCAGCCCCGGACAGGGGGTCCCTTCACCCCTCCACTTT	CASSPGQGVPSPLHF
NA	TRBJ2-5	TRBV3-1/TRBV3-2	NA	TGTGCCAGCAGCCCCTGGACAGATCAAGAGACCCAGTACTTC	CASSPWTDQETQYF
TRBD2	TRBJ2-4	TRBV6-5	NA	TGTGCCAGCAGCCGTACTAGCGGGGATTTAAACATTCAGTACTTC	CASSRTSGDLNIQYF
TRBD2	TRBJ2-2	TRBV9	NA	TGTGCCAGCAGCTCGAGACTAGCGGGGGGGCCGACCGGGGAGCTGTTTTTT	CASSSRLAGGPTGELFF
TRBD1	TRBJ1-1	TRBV3-1/TRBV3-2	NA	TGTGCCAGCACCAGAGGGGGCCCGGGGGAATTCTTT	CASTRGGPGEFF
NA	TRBJ2-7	TRBV6-2/TRBV6-3	once	TGTGCCAGCAGCCCGGCCAGGGGAATCCACGAGCAGTACTTC	CASSPARGIHEQYF
NA	TRBJ1-2	TRBV5-1	once	TGCGCCAGCAGCTTGGACAGGGCAGGAGGCTATGGCTACACCTTC	CASSLDRAGGYGYTF
TRBD2	TRBJ2-2	TRBV4-2	NA	TGTGCCAGCAGCCCGGCTGGCGGGGGGGCCACCGGGGAGCTGTTTTTT	CASSPAGGGATGELFF
TRBD1	TRBJ2-1	TRBV2	once	TGTGCCAGCAGTCGGGACAGGGGTTACAATGAGCAGTTCTTC	CASSRDRGYNEQFF
TRBD1	TRBJ1-2	TRBV18	NA	TGTGCCAGCTCCCCCGACAGGGACTCCTATGGCTACACCTTC	CASSPDRDSYGYTF
NA	TRBJ1-1	TRBV19	NA	TGTGCCAGTAGTATCGACGAGGTTCGAGCTTTCTTT	CASSIDEVRAFF
TRBD2	TRBJ2-7	TRBV4-2	NA	TGTGCCAGCAGCCAAGGGGGGGGGACCTACGAGCAGTACTTC	CASSQGGGTYEQYF
NA	TRBJ1-2	TRBV28	NA	TGTGCCAGCAGGCTTCGCCTGCAGGGCTACACCTTC	CASRLRLQGYTF
NA	TRBJ2-2	TRBV5-1	NA	TGCGCCAGCAGCTTGGTTTCACGGAGCCCGAACACCGGGGAGCTGTTTTTT	CASSLVSRSPNTGELFF